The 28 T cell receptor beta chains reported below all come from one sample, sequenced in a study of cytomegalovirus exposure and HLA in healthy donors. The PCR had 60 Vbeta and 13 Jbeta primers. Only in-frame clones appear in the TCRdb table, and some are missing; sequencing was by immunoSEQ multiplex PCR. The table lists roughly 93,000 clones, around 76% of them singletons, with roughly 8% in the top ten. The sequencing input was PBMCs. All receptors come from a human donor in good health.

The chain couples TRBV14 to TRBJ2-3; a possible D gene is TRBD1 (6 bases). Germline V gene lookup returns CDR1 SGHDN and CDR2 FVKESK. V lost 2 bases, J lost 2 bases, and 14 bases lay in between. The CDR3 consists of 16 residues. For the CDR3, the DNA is TGTGCCAGCAGCCAAATGTTACAGGGACACACAGATACGCAGTATTTT. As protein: CASSQMLQGHTDTQYF. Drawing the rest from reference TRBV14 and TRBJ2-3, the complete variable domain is EAGVTQFPSHSVIEKGQTVTLRCDPISGHDNLYWYRRVMGKEIKFLLHFVKESKQDESGMPNNRFLAERTGGTYSTLKVQPAELEDSGVYFCASSQMLQGHTDTQYFGPGTRLTVL.

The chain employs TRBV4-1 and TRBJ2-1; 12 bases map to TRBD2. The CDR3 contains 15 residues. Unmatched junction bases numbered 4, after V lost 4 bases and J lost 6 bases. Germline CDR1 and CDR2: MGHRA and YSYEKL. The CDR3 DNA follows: TGCGCCAGCAGCCTCCTAGCGGGAGGGCCCAATGAGCAGTTCTTC. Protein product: CASSLLAGGPNEQFF.

CDR3 coding DNA: TGTGCCAGCAGCCGTGGACAGGGGTCGAATGAGCAGTTCTTC. Protein sequence: CASSRGQGSNEQFF. The chain carries TRBV6-5 and TRBJ2-1; TRBD1 matches 9 bases. Germline values: CDR1 MNHEY, CDR2 SVGAGI. The V gene end was trimmed by 6 bases and the J gene end by 7 bases; junction bases not matched to a gene: 7. The CDR3 spans 14 residues.

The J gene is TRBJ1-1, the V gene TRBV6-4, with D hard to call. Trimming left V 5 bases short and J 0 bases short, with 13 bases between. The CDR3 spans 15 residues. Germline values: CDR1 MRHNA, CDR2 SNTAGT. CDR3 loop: CASSREGRLNTEAFF. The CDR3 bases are TGTGCCAGCAGTAGGGAGGGAAGGTTGAACACTGAAGCTTTCTTT.

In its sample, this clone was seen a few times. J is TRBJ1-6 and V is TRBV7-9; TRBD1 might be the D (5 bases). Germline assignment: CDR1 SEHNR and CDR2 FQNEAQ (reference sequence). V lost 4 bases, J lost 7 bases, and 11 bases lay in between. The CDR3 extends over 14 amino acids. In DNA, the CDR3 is TGTGCCAGCAGCTCCTCCCGGGGGAATTCACCCCTCCACTTT. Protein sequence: CASSSSRGNSPLHF.

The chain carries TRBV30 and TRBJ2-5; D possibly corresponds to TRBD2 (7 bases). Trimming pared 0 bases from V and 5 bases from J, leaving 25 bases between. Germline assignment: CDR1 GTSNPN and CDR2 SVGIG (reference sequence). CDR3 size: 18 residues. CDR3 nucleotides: TGTGCCTGGAGTGTCCGGGGGAGGGGGAGGGCCCTCAGGGAGACCCAGTACTTC. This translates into CAWSVRGRGRALRETQYF.

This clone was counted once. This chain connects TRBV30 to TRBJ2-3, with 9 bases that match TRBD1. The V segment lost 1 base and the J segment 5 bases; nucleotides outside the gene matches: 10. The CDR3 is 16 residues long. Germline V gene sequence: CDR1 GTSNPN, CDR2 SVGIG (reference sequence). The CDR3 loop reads CAWSATGQGGVDTQYF. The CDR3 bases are TGTGCCTGGAGTGCTACGGGACAGGGTGGAGTAGATACGCAGTATTTT. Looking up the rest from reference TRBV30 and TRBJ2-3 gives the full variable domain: SQTIHQWPATLVQPVGSPLSLECTVEGTSNPNLYWYRQAAGRGLQLLFYSVGIGQISSEVPQNLSASRPQDRQFILSSKKLLLSDSGFYLCAWSATGQGGVDTQYFGPGTRLTVL.

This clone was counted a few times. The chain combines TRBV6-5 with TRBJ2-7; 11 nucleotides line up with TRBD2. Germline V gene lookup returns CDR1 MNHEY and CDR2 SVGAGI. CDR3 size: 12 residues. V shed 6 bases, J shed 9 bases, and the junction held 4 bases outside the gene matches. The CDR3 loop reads CASRPSGGRQYF. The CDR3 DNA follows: TGTGCCAGCAGACCTAGCGGGGGGCGGCAGTACTTC.

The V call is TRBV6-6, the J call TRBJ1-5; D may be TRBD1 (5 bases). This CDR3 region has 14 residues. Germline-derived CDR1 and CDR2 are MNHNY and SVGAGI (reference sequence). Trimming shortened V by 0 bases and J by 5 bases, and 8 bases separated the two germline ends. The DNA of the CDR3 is TGTGCCAGCAGTTACTCTGGGGGGGATCAGCCCCAGCATTTT. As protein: CASSYSGGDQPQHF.

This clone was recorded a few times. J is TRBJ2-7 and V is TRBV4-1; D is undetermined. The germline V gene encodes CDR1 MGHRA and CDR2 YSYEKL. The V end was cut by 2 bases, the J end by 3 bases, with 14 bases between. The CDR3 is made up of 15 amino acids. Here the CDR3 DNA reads TGCGCCAGCAGCCAAAGCCGCGGAGCCAACTACGAGCAGTACTTC. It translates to CASSQSRGANYEQYF.

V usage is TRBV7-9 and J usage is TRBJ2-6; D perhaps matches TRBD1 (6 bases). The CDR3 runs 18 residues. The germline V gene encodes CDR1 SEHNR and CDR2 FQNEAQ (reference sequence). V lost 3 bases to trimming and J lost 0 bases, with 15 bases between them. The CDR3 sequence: CASSFRQGLSSGANVLTF. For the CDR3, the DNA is TGTGCCAGCAGCTTCAGGCAGGGGCTGAGCTCTGGGGCCAACGTCCTGACTTTC.

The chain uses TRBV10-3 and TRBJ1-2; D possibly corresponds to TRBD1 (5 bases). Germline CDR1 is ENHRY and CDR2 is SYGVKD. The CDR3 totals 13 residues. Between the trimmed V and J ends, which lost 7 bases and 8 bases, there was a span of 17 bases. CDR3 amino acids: CAIKGRFGVGYTF. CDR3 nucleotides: TGTGCCATCAAGGGGCGGTTTGGTGTCGGCTACACCTTC.

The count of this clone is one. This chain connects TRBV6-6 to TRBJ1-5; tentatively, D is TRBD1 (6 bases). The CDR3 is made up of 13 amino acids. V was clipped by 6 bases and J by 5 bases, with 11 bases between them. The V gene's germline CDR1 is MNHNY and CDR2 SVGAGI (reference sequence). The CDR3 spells CASSTSGDQPQHF. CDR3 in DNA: TGTGCCAGCAGCACCTCAGGGGATCAGCCCCAGCATTTT.

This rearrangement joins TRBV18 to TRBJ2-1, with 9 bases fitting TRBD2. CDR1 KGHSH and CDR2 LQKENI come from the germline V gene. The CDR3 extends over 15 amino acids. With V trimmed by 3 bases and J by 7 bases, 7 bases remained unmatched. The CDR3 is CASSPPAGGRNEQFF. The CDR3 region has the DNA TGTGCCAGCTCACCTCCCGCGGGGGGGCGGAATGAGCAGTTCTTC.

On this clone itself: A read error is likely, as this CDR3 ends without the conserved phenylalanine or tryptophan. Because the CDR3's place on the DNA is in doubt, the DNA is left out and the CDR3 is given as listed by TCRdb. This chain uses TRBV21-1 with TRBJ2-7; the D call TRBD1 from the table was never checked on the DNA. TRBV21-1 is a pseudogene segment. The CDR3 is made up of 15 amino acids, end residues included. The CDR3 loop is CASSKGTGGYYEQYS.

CDR3 nucleotides: TGTGCCAGCTCCGTCGCGGCAGCTAGCACAGATACGCAGTATTTT. Residues: CASSVAAASTDTQYF. The chain has TRBV7-9 and TRBJ2-3, with D uncertain. Trimming stripped 8 bases from V and 0 bases from J, with 15 bases between. CDR1 is SEHNR, CDR2 FQNEAQ, per germline (reference sequence). This CDR3 is built from 15 residues.

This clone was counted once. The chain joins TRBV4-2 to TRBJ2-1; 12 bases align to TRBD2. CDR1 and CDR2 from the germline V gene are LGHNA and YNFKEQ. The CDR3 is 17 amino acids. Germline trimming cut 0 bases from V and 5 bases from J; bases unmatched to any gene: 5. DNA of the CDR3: TGTGCCAGCAGCCAAGATACTAGCGGGGGGTATGACAATGAGCAGTTCTTC. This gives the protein CASSQDTSGGYDNEQFF.

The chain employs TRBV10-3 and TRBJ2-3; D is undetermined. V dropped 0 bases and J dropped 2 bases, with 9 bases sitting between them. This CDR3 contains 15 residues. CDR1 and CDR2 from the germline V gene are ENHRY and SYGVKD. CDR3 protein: CAISESSRVTDTQYF. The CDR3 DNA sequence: TGTGCCATCAGTGAGTCCAGTCGGGTCACAGATACGCAGTATTTT.

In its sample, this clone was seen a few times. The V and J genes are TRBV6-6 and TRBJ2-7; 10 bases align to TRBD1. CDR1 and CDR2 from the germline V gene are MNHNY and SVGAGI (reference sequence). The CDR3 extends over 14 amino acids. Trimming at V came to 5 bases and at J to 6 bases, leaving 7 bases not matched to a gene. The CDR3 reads CASSQDRGLTEQYF. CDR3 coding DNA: TGTGCCAGCAGTCAAGACAGGGGGCTTACCGAGCAGTACTTC.

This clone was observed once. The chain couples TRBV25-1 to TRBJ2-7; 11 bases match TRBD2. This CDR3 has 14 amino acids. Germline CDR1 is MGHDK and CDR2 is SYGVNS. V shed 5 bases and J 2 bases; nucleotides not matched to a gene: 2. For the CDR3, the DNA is TGTGCCAGCAGTACTAGCGGGGGAACCTACGAGCAGTACTTC. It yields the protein CASSTSGGTYEQYF.

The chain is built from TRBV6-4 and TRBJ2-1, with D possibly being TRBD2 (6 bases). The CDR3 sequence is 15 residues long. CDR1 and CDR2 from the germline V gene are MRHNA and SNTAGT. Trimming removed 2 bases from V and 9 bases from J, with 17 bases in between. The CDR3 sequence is CASSDSFETRAEQFF. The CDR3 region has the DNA TGTGCCAGCAGTGACAGCTTTGAGACTAGGGCTGAGCAGTTCTTC.

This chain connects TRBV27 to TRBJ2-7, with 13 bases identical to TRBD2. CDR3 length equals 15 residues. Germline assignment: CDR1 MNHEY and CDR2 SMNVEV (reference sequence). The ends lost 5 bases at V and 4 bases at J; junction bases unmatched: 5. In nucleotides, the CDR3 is TGTGCCAGCAGTCTCGGGACTAGCGGGATATACGAGCAGTACTTC. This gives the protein CASSLGTSGIYEQYF.

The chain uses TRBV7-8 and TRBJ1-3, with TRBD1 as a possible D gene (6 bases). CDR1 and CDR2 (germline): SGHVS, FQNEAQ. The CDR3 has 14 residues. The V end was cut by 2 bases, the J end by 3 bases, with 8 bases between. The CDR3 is CASSLIRGGNTIYF. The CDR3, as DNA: TGTGCCAGCAGCTTAATCAGGGGTGGAAACACCATATATTTT.

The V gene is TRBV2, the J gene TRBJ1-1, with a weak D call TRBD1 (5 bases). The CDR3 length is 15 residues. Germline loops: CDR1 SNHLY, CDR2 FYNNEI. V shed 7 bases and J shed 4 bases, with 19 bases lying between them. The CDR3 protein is CASTQLISGGTEAFF. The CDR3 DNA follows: TGTGCCAGCACCCAACTCATATCGGGGGGCACTGAAGCTTTCTTT.

The CDR3 DNA is TGTGCCAGCAGCCTACGACAGGGCTCTAACTATGGCTACACCTTC. Protein sequence: CASSLRQGSNYGYTF. The V and J genes are TRBV4-2 and TRBJ1-2, with 7 bases aligning to TRBD1. Germline trimming cut 4 bases from V and 0 bases from J; bases unmatched to any gene: 5. Germline-derived CDR1 and CDR2 are LGHNA and YNFKEQ. The CDR3 loop spans 15 amino acids.

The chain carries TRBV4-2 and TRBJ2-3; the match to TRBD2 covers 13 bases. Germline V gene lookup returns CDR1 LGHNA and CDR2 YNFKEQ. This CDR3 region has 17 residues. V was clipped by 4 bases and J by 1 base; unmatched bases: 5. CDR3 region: CASSRTGLAGGTDTQYF. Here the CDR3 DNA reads TGTGCCAGCAGCCGAACTGGACTAGCGGGGGGCACAGATACGCAGTATTTT.

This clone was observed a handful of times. CDR3 in amino acids: CASTQGAVGELFF. The CDR3 DNA follows: TGTGCCAGCACCCAGGGGGCGGTCGGGGAGCTGTTTTTT. The V call is TRBV6-5, the J call TRBJ2-2, with 8 bases identical to TRBD1. CDR3 length: 13 amino acids. V trimming: 7 bases; J trimming: 7 bases; junction bases outside the gene matches: 5. Germline assignment: CDR1 MNHEY and CDR2 SVGAGI.

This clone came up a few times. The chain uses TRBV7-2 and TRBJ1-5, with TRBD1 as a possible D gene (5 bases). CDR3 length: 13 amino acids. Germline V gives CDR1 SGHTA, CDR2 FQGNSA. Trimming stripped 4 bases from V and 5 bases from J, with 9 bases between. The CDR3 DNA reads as TGTGCCAGCAGCTCCCGGGGGGATCAGCCCCAGCATTTT. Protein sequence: CASSSRGDQPQHF.